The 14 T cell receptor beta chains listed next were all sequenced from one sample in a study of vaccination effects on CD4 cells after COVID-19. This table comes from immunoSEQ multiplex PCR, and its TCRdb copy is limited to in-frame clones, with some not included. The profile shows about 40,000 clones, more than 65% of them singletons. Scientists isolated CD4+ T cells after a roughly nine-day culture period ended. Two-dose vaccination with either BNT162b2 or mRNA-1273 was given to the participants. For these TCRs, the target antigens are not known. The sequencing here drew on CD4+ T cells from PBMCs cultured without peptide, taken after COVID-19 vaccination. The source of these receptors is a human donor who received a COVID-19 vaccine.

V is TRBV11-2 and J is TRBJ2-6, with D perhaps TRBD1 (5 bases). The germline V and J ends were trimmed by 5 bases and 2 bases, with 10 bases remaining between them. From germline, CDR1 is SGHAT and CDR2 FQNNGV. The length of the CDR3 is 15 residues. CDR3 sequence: CASSHTGTGANVLTF. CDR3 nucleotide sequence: TGTGCCAGCAGCCACACAGGAACTGGGGCCAACGTCCTGACTTTC.

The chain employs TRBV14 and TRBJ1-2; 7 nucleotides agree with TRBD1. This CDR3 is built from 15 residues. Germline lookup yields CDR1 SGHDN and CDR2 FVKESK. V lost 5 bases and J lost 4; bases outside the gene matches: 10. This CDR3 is CASSGDRALRYGYTF. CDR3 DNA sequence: TGTGCCAGCAGCGGAGACAGGGCCCTCCGCTATGGCTACACCTTC.

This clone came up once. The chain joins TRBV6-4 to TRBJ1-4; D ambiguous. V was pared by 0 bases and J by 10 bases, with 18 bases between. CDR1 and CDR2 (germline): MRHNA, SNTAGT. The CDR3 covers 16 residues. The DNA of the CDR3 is TGTGCCAGCAGTGACTCGAGTAAGGACTCACCCCGAAAACTGTTTTTT. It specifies CASSDSSKDSPRKLFF.

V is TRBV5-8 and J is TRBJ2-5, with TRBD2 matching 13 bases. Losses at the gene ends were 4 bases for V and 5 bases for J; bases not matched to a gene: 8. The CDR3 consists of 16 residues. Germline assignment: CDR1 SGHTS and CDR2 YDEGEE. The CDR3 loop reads CASSPRLAGGRETQYF. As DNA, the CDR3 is TGTGCCAGCAGCCCAAGACTAGCGGGGGGTCGGGAGACCCAGTACTTC.

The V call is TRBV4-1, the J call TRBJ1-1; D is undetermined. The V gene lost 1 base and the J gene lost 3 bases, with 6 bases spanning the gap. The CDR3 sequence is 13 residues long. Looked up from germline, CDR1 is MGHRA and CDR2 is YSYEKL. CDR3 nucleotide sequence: TGCGCCAGCAGCCAAGTTAGGGACACTGAAGCTTTCTTT. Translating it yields CASSQVRDTEAFF.

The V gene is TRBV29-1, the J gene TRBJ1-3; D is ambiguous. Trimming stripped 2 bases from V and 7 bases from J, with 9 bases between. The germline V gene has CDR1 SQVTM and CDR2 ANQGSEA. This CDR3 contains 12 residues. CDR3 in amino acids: CSVELRRNTIYF. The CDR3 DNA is TGCAGCGTTGAACTGAGGCGCAACACCATATATTTT. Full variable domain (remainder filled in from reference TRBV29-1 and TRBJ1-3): SAVISQKPSRDICQRGTSLTIQCQVDSQVTMMFWYRQQPGQSLTLIATANQGSEATYESGFVIDKFPISRPNLTFSTLTVSNMSPEDSSIYLCSVELRRNTIYFGEGSWLTVV.

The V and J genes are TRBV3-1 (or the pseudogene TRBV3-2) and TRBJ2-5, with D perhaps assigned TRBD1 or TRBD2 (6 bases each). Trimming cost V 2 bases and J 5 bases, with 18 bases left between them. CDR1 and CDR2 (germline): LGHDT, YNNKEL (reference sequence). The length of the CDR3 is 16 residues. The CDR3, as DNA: TGTGCCAGCAGCCAAAAACAGGGAGGAATTGGCGAGACCCAGTACTTC. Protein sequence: CASSQKQGGIGETQYF.

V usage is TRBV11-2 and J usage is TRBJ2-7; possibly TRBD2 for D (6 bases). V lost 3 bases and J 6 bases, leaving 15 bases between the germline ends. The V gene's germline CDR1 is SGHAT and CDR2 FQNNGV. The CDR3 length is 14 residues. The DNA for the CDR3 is TGTGCCAGCAGCTTTACAACGATGGGGGGCGAGCAGTACTTC. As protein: CASSFTTMGGEQYF.

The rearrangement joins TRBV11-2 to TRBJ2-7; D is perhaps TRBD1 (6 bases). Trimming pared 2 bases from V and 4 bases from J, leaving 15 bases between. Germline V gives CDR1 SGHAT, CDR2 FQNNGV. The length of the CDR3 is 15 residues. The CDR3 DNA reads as TGTGCCAGCAGCTTAACATCAGGGGTGAGGTACGAGCAGTACTTC. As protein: CASSLTSGVRYEQYF.

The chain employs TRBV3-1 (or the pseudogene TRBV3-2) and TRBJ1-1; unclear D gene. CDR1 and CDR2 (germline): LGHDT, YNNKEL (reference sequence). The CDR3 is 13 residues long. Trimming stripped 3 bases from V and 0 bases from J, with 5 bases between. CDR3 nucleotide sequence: TGTGCCAGCAGCCAGGGGATGAACACTGAAGCTTTCTTT. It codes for CASSQGMNTEAFF.

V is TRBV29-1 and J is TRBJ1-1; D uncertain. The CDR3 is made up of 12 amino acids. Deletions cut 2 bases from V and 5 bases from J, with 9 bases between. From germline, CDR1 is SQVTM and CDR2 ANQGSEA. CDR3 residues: CSVELGPTEAFF. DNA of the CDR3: TGCAGCGTTGAACTTGGACCAACTGAAGCTTTCTTT.

As DNA, the CDR3 is TGTGCCATCAGTTCAACTAGCGGGAGCGCAGATACGCAGTATTTT. Protein: CAISSTSGSADTQYF. This chain uses TRBV10-3 with TRBJ2-3, with TRBD2 identical over 11 bases. The CDR3 extends over 15 amino acids. Per germline, CDR1 ENHRY and CDR2 SYGVKD. J lost 4 bases, V lost 5 bases, and 5 bases had no gene match.

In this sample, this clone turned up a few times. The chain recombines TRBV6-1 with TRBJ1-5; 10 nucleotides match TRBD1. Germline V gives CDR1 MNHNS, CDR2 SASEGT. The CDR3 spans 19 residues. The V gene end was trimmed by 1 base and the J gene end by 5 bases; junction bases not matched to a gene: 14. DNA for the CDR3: TGTGCCAGCAGTGAAGAGGCGGGACAGGGGCGGAGGGGAGATCAGCCCCAGCATTTT. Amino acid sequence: CASSEEAGQGRRGDQPQHF.

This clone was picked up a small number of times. The CDR3 here is CASSRNREDEQYF. The DNA of the CDR3 is TGTGCCAGCAGCAGAAACAGGGAGGACGAGCAGTACTTC. This sequence joins TRBV2 and TRBJ2-7; the D call may be TRBD1 or TRBD2 (6 bases each). V was pared by 6 bases and J by 5 bases, with 14 bases between. Per germline, CDR1 SNHLY and CDR2 FYNNEI. The CDR3 is made up of 13 amino acids.